Below, 8 T cell receptor beta chains from the same sample are listed, as sequenced in a study of blood T cell repertoires in COVID-19. Generated by immunoSEQ multiplex PCR, the TCRdb table keeps only in-frame clones and is missing some. The sample carries a few hundred thousand clones, about 90% recorded once. Sequencing was done on a sample of PBMCs or T cells enriched from blood (not recorded which). Receptors originate from a woman in her 30s who had recovered from COVID-19.

This CDR3 reads CASSPDSVEKLFF. CDR3 sequence (DNA): TGTGCCAGCTCTCCCGATTCGGTTGAAAAACTGTTTTTT. The V gene is TRBV18, the J gene TRBJ1-4; no firm D call. Trimming shortened V by 6 bases and J by 7 bases, and 12 bases separated the two germline ends. Germline V lookup: CDR1 KGHSH, CDR2 LQKENI. CDR3 length: 13 residues.

This chain uses TRBV11-2 with TRBJ2-3; 8 bases map to TRBD2. Germline CDR1 is SGHAT and CDR2 is FQNNGV. V dropped 3 bases and J dropped 0; count of bases not matched to a gene: 5. This CDR3 has 16 residues. CDR3 sequence reads: CASSLRSGTSTDTQYF. Here the CDR3 DNA reads TGTGCCAGCAGCTTGCGTAGCGGGACTAGCACAGATACGCAGTATTTT.

The chain joins TRBV5-1 to TRBJ1-1; D remains ambiguous. The germline gives CDR1 SGHRS, CDR2 YFSETQ. The V end lost 0 bases, the J end lost 4 bases, and 7 bases lay between the germline ends. The CDR3 runs 13 residues. CDR3 coding DNA: TGCGCCAGCAGCTTGGGGGGAGTCACTGAAGCTTTCTTT. Its translation: CASSLGGVTEAFF.

The genes are TRBV28 and TRBJ2-5; maybe TRBD2 (5 bases). Trimming shortened V by 3 bases and J by 7 bases, and 9 bases separated the two germline ends. Germline V gives CDR1 MDHEN, CDR2 SYDVKM. The CDR3 spans 12 residues. The CDR3 here is CASSFAGRTQYF. Here the CDR3 DNA reads TGTGCCAGCAGTTTCGCGGGTCGGACCCAGTACTTC.

The V and J genes are TRBV3-1 (or the pseudogene TRBV3-2) and TRBJ2-7; TRBD2 agrees at 14 bases. In germline, CDR1 is LGHDT, CDR2 YNNKEL (reference sequence). V lost 0 bases to trimming and J lost 5 bases; unmatched junction nucleotides: 15. This CDR3 region has 20 residues. Written as DNA, the CDR3 is TGTGCCAGCAGCCAAGAGAAACCCGGGACTAGCGGGAGCCTCGTAGACGAGCAGTACTTC. The encoded protein is CASSQEKPGTSGSLVDEQYF.

This chain uses TRBV6-5 with TRBJ2-2; D is possibly TRBD1 (6 bases). There are 15 residues in the CDR3. The germline V gene encodes CDR1 MNHEY and CDR2 SVGAGI. V dropped 3 bases and J dropped 5 bases, with 13 bases sitting between them. This CDR3 is CASSYRGGSTGELFF. In DNA, the CDR3 is TGTGCCAGCAGTTATCGAGGGGGATCAACCGGGGAGCTGTTTTTT.

The V gene is TRBV5-1, the J gene TRBJ1-3; 7 positions agree with TRBD1. The V gene's germline CDR1 is SGHRS and CDR2 YFSETQ. CDR3 length equals 17 residues. Trimming took 0 bases from V and 2 from J; bases not matched to a gene: 8. CDR3 coding DNA: TGCGCCAGCAGCTTGGGAGACAGGGTCATCCCTGGAAACACCATATATTTT. Translation: CASSLGDRVIPGNTIYF. Combining the CDR3 with reference TRBV5-1 and TRBJ1-3 gives the whole variable domain KAGVTQTPRYLIKTRGQQVTLSCSPISGHRSVSWYQQTPGQGLQFLFEYFSETQRNKGNFPGRFSGRQFSNSRSEMNVSTLELGDSALYLCASSLGDRVIPGNTIYFGEGSWLTVV.

The V and J genes are TRBV7-8 and TRBJ2-7; 15 bases align to TRBD2. Trimming cost V 9 bases and J 3 bases; bases outside gene matches: 6. Germline V gene lookup returns CDR1 SGHVS and CDR2 FQNEAQ. The CDR3 totals 15 residues. The CDR3 loop reads CASGLAGGILYEQYF. DNA of the CDR3: TGTGCCAGTGGACTAGCGGGGGGGATTCTCTACGAGCAGTACTTC.